The clone carrying this T cell receptor beta chain was seen more than once but under ten times. What it binds is unknown. The sample comes from a study of cytomegalovirus exposure and HLA in healthy donors. Study-level results: Rarity held for most TCR sequences, but there were some public TCRs that occurred in many donors. Analysis performed later found 15,000 or so TCR beta sequences associated with HLA alleles at 0.05 false discovery rate. In a later analysis, TCR association rates varied by HLA locus: DRB1 most, HLA-C fewest.

Primers included in the PCR were 60 Vbeta and 13 Jbeta primers. Only in-frame clones appear in the TCRdb table, and some are missing; sequencing was by immunoSEQ multiplex PCR. The sample lists 40,000 to 55,000 clones; 72% were seen once. Trimming shortened V by 6 bases and J by 0 bases, and 9 bases separated the two germline ends. This CDR3 is built from 14 residues. Germline values: CDR1 SNHLY, CDR2 FYNNEI. V and J are TRBV2 and TRBJ2-1; TRBD2 might be the D (6 bases). The sequence derives from a man aged 30 to 45 in good health and CMV-seronegative. What was sequenced was PBMCs. CDR3 residues: CASRRGISYNEQFF. In nucleotides, the CDR3 is TGTGCCAGCAGGCGGGGTATCTCCTACAATGAGCAGTTCTTC.